The following is a T cell receptor beta chain sequence with its context. The sample comes from a study of blood T cell repertoires in COVID-19. Study-wide background: Sample material is recorded as cDNA or gDNA derived from T cells, B-cell-depleted T cells, or PBMCs.

Germline-derived CDR1 and CDR2 are LNHNV and YYDKDF (reference sequence). This CDR3 contains 15 residues. V lost 9 bases and J 0 bases, leaving 17 bases between the germline ends. In the authors' methods: Researchers report that nucleated cell counts were estimated from reference gene primer amplification. Sequencing used immunoSEQ multiplex PCR; TCRdb keeps in-frame clones, though not all of them. V and J calls and clone size follow that table, whereas D and trimming were derived from the DNA. Counted here are some 310,000 clones, roughly 90% occurring once; the ten biggest clones make up roughly 2.9%. The Seattle patients, enrolled during active infection, were followed longitudinally.

The sequencing input was peripheral blood. The chain has TRBV15 and TRBJ1-1; D perhaps matches TRBD1 (5 bases). The sequence was obtained from a woman in her twenties or thirties with COVID-19, enrolled during active disease. The CDR3 region has the DNA TGTGCCACTAATATGGGGGGTGGGATGAACACTGAAGCTTTCTTT. Protein product: CATNMGGGMNTEAFF. The whole variable domain, filled in from reference TRBV15 and TRBJ1-1, reads DAMVIQNPRYQVTQFGKPVTLSCSQTLNHNVMYWYQQKSSQAPKLLFHYYDKDFNNEADTPDNFQSRRPNTSFCFLDIRSPGLGDTAMYLCATNMGGGMNTEAFFGQGTRLTVV.